This entry lists 4 T cell receptor beta chains sequenced from one sample in a study of OX40 agonist ivuxolimab in advanced cancers. Using immunoSEQ multiplex PCR, the repertoire was profiled, and TCRdb retains in-frame clones only, with some absent. The sample shows some 68,000 clones, about 85% of them seen only once. The starting material was CD4+ or CD8+ T cells sorted from blood, obtained in a trial of the OX40 agonist ivuxolimab. The receptors come from an adult with an advanced solid tumor such as melanoma, head and neck, liver or kidney cancer.

V and J are TRBV13 and TRBJ2-4; TRBD2 agrees at 10 bases. The V gene end was trimmed by 5 bases and the J gene end by 1 base; junction bases not matched to a gene: 17. The CDR3 covers 20 residues. The germline V gene encodes CDR1 PRHDT and CDR2 FYEKMQ (reference sequence). The chain's CDR3 is CASSVLAGVLGRIAKNIQYF. CDR3 coding DNA: TGTGCCAGCAGCGTCCTAGCGGGAGTTTTAGGAAGGATCGCCAAAAACATTCAGTACTTC. Together with reference TRBV13 and TRBJ2-4, the CDR3 gives the full variable domain: AAGVIQSPRHLIKEKRETATLKCYPIPRHDTVYWYQQGPGQDPQFLISFYEKMQSDKGSIPDRFSAQQFSDYHSELNMSSLELGDSALYFCASSVLAGVLGRIAKNIQYFGAGTRLSVL.

The V and J genes are TRBV5-4 and TRBJ2-3, with TRBD1 matching 7 bases. CDR1 is SGHNT, CDR2 YYREEE, per germline (reference sequence). Trimming at V came to 3 bases and at J to 1 base, leaving 8 bases not matched to a gene. The CDR3 extends over 16 amino acids. As DNA, the CDR3 is TGTGCCAGCAGCTCCTACAGGGGTGTAGGCACAGATACGCAGTATTTT. This encodes CASSSYRGVGTDTQYF.

V usage is TRBV7-3 and J usage is TRBJ2-7; no reliable D call. The CDR3 runs to 14 residues. Germline V gives CDR1 SGHTA, CDR2 FQGTGA. Trimming shortened V by 2 bases and J by 1 base, and 9 bases separated the two germline ends. Written as DNA, the CDR3 is TGTGCCAGCAGCTTAGTTCCCAAATCCTACGAGCAGTACTTC. Amino acid sequence: CASSLVPKSYEQYF.

The V call is TRBV28, the J call TRBJ1-3; 8 bases align to TRBD1. This CDR3 comprises 17 residues. V lost 2 bases to trimming and J lost 1 base; unmatched junction nucleotides: 7. CDR1 MDHEN and CDR2 SYDVKM come from the germline V gene. CDR3 sequence (DNA): TGTGCCAGCAGTTTAAGACAGGGGAGTCTATCTGGAAACACCATATATTTT. Translation gives CASSLRQGSLSGNTIYF.